The source of this T cell receptor (beta chain) is a study of blood T cell repertoires in COVID-19. Study overall: Recovered status in Cohort 3 required two negative PCRs, clearance, or symptom resolution. Collection of acute and convalescent COVID-19 samples took place in the United States, Italy and Spain. The analysed material was cDNA or gDNA that came from T cells, B-cell-depleted T cells, or PBMCs.

Participants' own reports of clinical history determined their cohort assignment. CDR3 size: 15 residues. Germline V gene sequence: CDR1 SGHTA, CDR2 FQGTGA. Trimming removed 0 bases from V and 7 bases from J; junction bases left unmatched: 5. Only in-frame clones appear in the TCRdb table, and some are missing; sequencing was by immunoSEQ multiplex PCR. The table records 200,000 to 250,000 clones, about nine tenths of them present only once. Specimen: PBMCs or T cells enriched from blood (not recorded which). This sequence joins TRBV7-3 and TRBJ1-5; 8 bases are a match to TRBD1. The receptor was derived from a woman in her 50s in a cohort exposed to, infected with or recovered from COVID-19 (not recorded which). CDR3 loop: CASSLTGQAGQPQHF. The CDR3 nucleotides read TGTGCCAGCAGCTTAACGGGACAGGCGGGACAGCCCCAGCATTTT.